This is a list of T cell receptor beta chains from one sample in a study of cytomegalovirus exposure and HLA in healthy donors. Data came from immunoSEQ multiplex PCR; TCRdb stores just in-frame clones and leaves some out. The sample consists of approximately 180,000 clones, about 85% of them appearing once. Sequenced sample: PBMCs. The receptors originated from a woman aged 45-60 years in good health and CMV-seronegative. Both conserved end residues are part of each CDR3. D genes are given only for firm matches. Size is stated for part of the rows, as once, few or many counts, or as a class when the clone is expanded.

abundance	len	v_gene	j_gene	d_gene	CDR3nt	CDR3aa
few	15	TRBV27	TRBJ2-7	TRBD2	TGTGCCAGCAGTTTATACGGGGGGGGACCCTACGAGCAGTACTTC	CASSLYGGGPYEQYF
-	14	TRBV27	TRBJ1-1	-	TGTGCCAGCAAACGAGGACATACGAACACTGAAGCTTTCTTT	CASKRGHTNTEAFF
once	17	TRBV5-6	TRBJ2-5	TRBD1	TGTGCCAGCAGCCTAAGGCGGACAGGGCTTTACCAAGAGACCCAGTACTTC	CASSLRRTGLYQETQYF
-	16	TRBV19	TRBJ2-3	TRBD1	TGTGCCAGTAGTCCCAGGACAGGGTCACGCACAGATACGCAGTATTTT	CASSPRTGSRTDTQYF
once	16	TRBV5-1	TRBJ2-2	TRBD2	TGCGCCGGCCCCAAGGGACTAGCGGGAAACACCGGGGAGCTGTTTTTT	CAGPKGLAGNTGELFF
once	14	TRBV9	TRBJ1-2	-	TGTGCCAGCAGCGTAGATCAGGGGCGGCCTGGCTACACCTTC	CASSVDQGRPGYTF
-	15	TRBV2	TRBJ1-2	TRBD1	TGTGCCAGCAGTGAATGGCGGGGACAGGGCGTAGGCTACACCTTC	CASSEWRGQGVGYTF
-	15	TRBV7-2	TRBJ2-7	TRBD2	TGTGCCAGCAGCGCCCTAGCGGGAGCAGCCTACGAGCAGTACTTC	CASSALAGAAYEQYF
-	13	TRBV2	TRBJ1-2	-	TGTGCCAGCAGTCCCAGTGCTAACTATGGCTACACCTTC	CASSPSANYGYTF
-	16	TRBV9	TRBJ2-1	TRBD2	TGTGCCAGCAGCGTAGGGACTAGCGGGGGGTACAATGAGCAGTTCTTC	CASSVGTSGGYNEQFF
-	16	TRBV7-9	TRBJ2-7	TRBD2	TGTGCCAGCAGCTTACCCGCGGGGGAGAGGACCTACGAGCAGTACTTC	CASSLPAGERTYEQYF
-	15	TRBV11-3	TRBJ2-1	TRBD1	TGTGCCAGCTCCCGGCTCCCAGGGGGCTTCGATGAGCAGTTCTTC	CASSRLPGGFDEQFF
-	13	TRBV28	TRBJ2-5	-	TGTGCCAGCAGCTCCACTCTCCAAGAGACCCAGTACTTC	CASSSTLQETQYF
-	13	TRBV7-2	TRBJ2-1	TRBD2	TGTGCCAGCAGCTTAGTAGCGGGGAGGCTACAGTTCTTC	CASSLVAGRLQFF
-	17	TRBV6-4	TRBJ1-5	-	TGTGCCAGCTGCCCCGCAGGGCAGAAATATAGCAATCAGCCCCAGCATTTT	CASCPAGQKYSNQPQHF
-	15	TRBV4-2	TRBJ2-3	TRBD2	TGTGCCAGCAGACCAGCGGGAGGTACAGCAGATACGCAGTATTTT	CASRPAGGTADTQYF
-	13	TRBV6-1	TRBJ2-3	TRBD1	TGTGCCAGCAGGTGGACAGGGGCGAATACGCAGTATTTT	CASRWTGANTQYF
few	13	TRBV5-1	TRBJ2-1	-	TGCGCCAGCAGCTTTTCAGATTACAATGAGCAGTTCTTC	CASSFSDYNEQFF
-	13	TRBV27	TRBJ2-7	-	TGTGCCAGCACCGCAAGGGGCCGATTCGAGCAGTACTTC	CASTARGRFEQYF
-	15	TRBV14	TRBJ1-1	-	TGTGCCAGCAGCCGAGATACGGCCCGAGGGACTGAAGCTTTCTTT	CASSRDTARGTEAFF
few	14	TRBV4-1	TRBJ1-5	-	TGCGCCAGCAGCCAAGTGGTCGGAGATCAGCCCCAGCATTTT	CASSQVVGDQPQHF
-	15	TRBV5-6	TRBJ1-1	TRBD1	TGTGCCAGCAGCATGCGGGACAGGGGAAACACTGAAGCTTTCTTT	CASSMRDRGNTEAFF
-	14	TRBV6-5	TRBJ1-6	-	TGTGCCAGCAGTCCGGACCGGGGTAATTCACCCCTCCACTTT	CASSPDRGNSPLHF
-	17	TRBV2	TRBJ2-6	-	TGTGCCAGCAGTTTGACAGGCCTCGTCTCTGGGGCCAACGTCCTGACTTTC	CASSLTGLVSGANVLTF
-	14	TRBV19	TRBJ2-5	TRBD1	TGTGCCAGTAGTATAGATCCCGACAGGGGGGCCCAGTACTTC	CASSIDPDRGAQYF
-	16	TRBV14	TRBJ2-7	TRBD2	TGTGCCAGCAGCCAAGGACTGGCTAGCGGGGGCTACGAGCAGTACTTC	CASSQGLASGGYEQYF
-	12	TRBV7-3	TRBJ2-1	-	TGTGCCAGCAGCCGCCCCCAGGCTGAGCAGTTCTTC	CASSRPQAEQFF
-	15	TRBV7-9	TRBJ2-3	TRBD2	TGTGCCAGCAGCCTAGGGGGGACTAGGACAGATACGCAGTATTTT	CASSLGGTRTDTQYF
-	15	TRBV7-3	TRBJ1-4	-	TGTGCCAGCAGCCCCGCCGGGGAGGTCGGGGAAAAACTGTTTTTT	CASSPAGEVGEKLFF
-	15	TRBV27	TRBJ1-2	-	TGTGCCAGCAGTCCGACCCCACAGAACTACTATGGCTACACCTTC	CASSPTPQNYYGYTF
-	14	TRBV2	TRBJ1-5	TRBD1	TGTGCCAGTTCGGGACAGTATAGCAATCAGCCCCAGCATTTT	CASSGQYSNQPQHF
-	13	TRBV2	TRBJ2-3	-	TGTGCCAGCGAGCCAGGGGGCACAGATACGCAGTATTTT	CASEPGGTDTQYF
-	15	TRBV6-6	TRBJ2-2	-	TGTGCCAGCACCCTCCTGTCCAGTCCGACCGGGGAGCTGTTTTTT	CASTLLSSPTGELFF
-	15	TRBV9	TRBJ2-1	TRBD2	TGTGCCAGCAGCTGGGGGGGGGACTTTTACAATGAGCAGTTCTTC	CASSWGGDFYNEQFF
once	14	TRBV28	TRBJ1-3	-	TGTGCCAGCAGTTTTGGAGGAATTGGAAACACCATATATTTT	CASSFGGIGNTIYF
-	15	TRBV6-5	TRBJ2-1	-	TGTGCCAGCAGCCGAAGCGGGCCACCCTACAATGAGCAGTTCTTC	CASSRSGPPYNEQFF
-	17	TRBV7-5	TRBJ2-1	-	TGTGCCAGAAGCTTAATGAAAAGCGGACCCACCTACAATGAGCAGTTCTTC	CARSLMKSGPTYNEQFF
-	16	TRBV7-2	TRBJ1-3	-	TGTGCCAGCAGCTTAGTAGGTGAGAGGTCTGGAAACACCATATATTTT	CASSLVGERSGNTIYF
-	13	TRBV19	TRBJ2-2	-	TGTGCCAGTAGAGGGGATAACACCGGGGAGCTGTTTTTT	CASRGDNTGELFF
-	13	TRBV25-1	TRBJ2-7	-	TGTGCCAGCGTAGGGGACTTTTACTACGAGCAGTACTTC	CASVGDFYYEQYF
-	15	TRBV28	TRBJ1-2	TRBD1	TGTGCCAGCAGTTGGCTCACCGGGACAGGGGACGGCTACACCTTC	CASSWLTGTGDGYTF
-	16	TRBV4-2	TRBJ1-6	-	TGTGCCAGCAGCCAAGTTACCGGACAGCTCAATTCACCCCTCCACTTT	CASSQVTGQLNSPLHF
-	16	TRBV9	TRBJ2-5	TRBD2	TGTGCCAGCAGCGTAGGCGGACTAGCGGGAGTGGAGACCCAGTACTTC	CASSVGGLAGVETQYF
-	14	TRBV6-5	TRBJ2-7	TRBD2	TGTGCCAGCCGGGAGGGGGGGAGCGCGTACGAGCAGTACTTC	CASREGGSAYEQYF
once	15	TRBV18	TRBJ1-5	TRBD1	TGTGCCAGCTCACAGTCAGGGGGCGCCGGGCAGCCCCAGCATTTT	CASSQSGGAGQPQHF
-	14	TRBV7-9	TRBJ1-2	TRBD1	TGTGCCAGCAGCTCCCGGGACAGGAACTATGGCTACACCTTC	CASSSRDRNYGYTF
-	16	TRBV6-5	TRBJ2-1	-	TGTGCCAGCAGTTACGGTGGGGGCTCGGCCGCGGCAAAGCAGTTCTTC	CASSYGGGSAAAKQFF
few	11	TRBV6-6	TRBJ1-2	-	TGTGCCAGCAGTCCAGGCTATGGCTACACCTTC	CASSPGYGYTF
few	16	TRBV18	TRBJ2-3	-	TGTGCCAGCTCACCACCCGGGGGATGGAAGACAGATACGCAGTATTTT	CASSPPGGWKTDTQYF
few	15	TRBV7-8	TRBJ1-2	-	TGTGCCAGCAGCTTAGGGGGGACTGCAAACTATGGCTACACCTTC	CASSLGGTANYGYTF
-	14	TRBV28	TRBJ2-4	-	TGTGCCAGCAGTTCGGGGGGCGCTCAAAACATTCAGTACTTC	CASSSGGAQNIQYF
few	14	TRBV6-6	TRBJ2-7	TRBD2	TGTGCCAGCAGTTCCCTAGCGGGAGTAGGTGAGCAGTACTTC	CASSSLAGVGEQYF
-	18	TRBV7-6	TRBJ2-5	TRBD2	TGTGCCAGCAGCTTCATACTAGCGGGGGGGTATTTCCAAGAGACCCAGTACTTC	CASSFILAGGYFQETQYF